This T cell receptor (beta chain) was recorded in a study of shared clonotypes between healthy human individuals. Study-wide results and caveats: Naive CD4 clonotypes overlapped across a handful of donors at about 5.2%.

The table came from immunoSEQ multiplex PCR; TCRdb's copy has only in-frame clones and leaves some out. Seen here are roughly 2.4 million clones, 90% to 97% observed once, and the top ten hold around 0.13%. As for this clone: Its antigen is as yet unknown.

CDR1 and CDR2 from the germline V gene are LNHDA and SQIVND (reference sequence). V shed 3 bases and J shed 4 bases, with 13 bases lying between them. The CDR3 contains 15 residues. This TCR was recovered from a man between 18 and 29 years old in good health. The gene calls are TRBV19 and TRBJ2-1, with D perhaps assigned TRBD1 or TRBD2 (5 bases each). The sequenced material came from naive CD4+ T cells sorted from blood. Subset given: CD45RA+ positively selected. DNA for the CDR3: TGTGCCAGTAGTATGGGACGGAATATTTACAATGAGCAGTTCTTC. Amino acid sequence: CASSMGRNIYNEQFF.